This T cell receptor beta chain was profiled in a study of blood T cell repertoires in COVID-19. Across the study: The origin of the acute and convalescent COVID-19 samples was the United States, Italy and Spain. T cells, B-cell-depleted T cells, or PBMCs supplied cDNA or gDNA.

In the study's own analysis: Using reference gene primer amplification, nucleated cell counts were estimated. This table comes from immunoSEQ multiplex PCR, and its TCRdb copy is limited to in-frame clones, with some not included. The DNA gave D and trimming, while V, J and clone size come from that table. The sample comprises just over 250,000 clones, about nine tenths of which are singletons, and 8.5% to 10% rests with the top ten. The CDR3 contains 14 residues. The ends were cut back, 2 bases at V and 6 bases at J, with 14 bases in the middle. Germline V gene data show CDR1 as SNHLY and CDR2 as FYNNEI.

This clonotype was obtained from a man aged 35 to 55 who had recovered from COVID-19. The sample comprised peripheral blood. The chain joins TRBV2 to TRBJ2-7; D may be TRBD1 (5 bases). The CDR3 protein is CASSENPRVVEQYF. The CDR3 DNA is TGTGCCAGCAGTGAAAATCCCAGGGTCGTCGAGCAGTACTTC.